This T cell receptor beta chain originates from a study of control samples from healthy donors and cancer patients. Using immunoSEQ multiplex PCR, the repertoire was profiled, and TCRdb retains in-frame clones only, with some absent. The data show 150,000 to 200,000 clones, about 90% seen once. The length of the CDR3 is 15 residues. This TCR was sampled from a man younger than 35 in good health. The gene calls are TRBV1 and TRBJ2-5; TRBD1 is the table's D call and was not checked against the DNA. TRBV1 is described as a pseudogene. The specimen sequenced was blood. The CDR3 loop is CTSSQDWAGFETQYF. The CDR3 region has the DNA TGCACCAGCAGCCAAGATTGGGCAGGTTTCGAGACCCAGTACTTC.